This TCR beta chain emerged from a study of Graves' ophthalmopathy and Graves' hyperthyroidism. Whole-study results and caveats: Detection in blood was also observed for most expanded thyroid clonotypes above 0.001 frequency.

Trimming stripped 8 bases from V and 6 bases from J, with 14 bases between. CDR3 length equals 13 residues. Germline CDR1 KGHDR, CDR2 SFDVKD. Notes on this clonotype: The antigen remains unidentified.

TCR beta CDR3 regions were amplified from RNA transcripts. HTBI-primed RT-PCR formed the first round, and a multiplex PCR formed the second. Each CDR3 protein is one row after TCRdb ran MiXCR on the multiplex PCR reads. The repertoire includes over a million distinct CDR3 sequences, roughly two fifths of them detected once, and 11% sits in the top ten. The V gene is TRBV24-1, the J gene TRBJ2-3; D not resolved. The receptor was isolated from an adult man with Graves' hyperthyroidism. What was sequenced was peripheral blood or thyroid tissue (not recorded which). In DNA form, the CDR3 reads TGTGCCACCAAGGCCGCGGTTAAGGATACGCAGTATTTT. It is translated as CATKAAVKDTQYF.